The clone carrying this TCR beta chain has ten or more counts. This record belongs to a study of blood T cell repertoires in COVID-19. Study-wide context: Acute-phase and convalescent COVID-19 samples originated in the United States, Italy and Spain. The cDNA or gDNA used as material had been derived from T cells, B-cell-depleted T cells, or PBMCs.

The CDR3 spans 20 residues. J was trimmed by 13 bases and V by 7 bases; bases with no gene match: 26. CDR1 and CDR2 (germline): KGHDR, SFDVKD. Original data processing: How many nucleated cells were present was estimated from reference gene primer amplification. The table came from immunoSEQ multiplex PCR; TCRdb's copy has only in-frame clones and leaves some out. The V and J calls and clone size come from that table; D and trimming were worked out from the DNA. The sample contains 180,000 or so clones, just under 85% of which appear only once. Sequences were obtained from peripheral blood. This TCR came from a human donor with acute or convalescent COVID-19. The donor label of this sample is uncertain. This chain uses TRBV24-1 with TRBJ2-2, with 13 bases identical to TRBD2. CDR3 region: CATSLSGTSGTLCPRFGLFF. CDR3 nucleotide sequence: TGTGCCACCAGCCTTTCCGGGACTAGCGGGACACTATGTCCCCGGTTCGGGCTGTTTTTT.